These 8 T cell receptor beta chains were all obtained from the same sample, sequenced in a study of vaccination effects on CD4 cells after COVID-19 (dated 2022 in TCRdb). No cognate antigen is known for these TCRs. The protocol used for the library was the immunoSEQ multiplex PCR assay. The source is immuneACCESS, and TCRdb retained only in-frame sequences with V and J called. Part of the clones is not carried over; for the studies checked, unresolved V genes explain less than half of this, and the remainder is unexplained. The sample yields tens of thousands of clones; over 70% were counted once. The top ten clones comprise approximately 1.3% of the sample. In the ViraFEST assay, PBMC were stimulated with viral peptide pools, and antigen-specific CD4+ T cell clonotypes were then identified by expansion using TCR sequencing. After around ten days of culture, CD4+ T cells were isolated with the EasySep CD4+ T cell isolation kit. Each participant got two doses of an mRNA SARS-CoV-2 vaccine, either BNT162b2 or mRNA-1273.

The sequenced sample was CD4+ T cells from PBMCs cultured with HCoV-229E spike peptides, obtained after COVID-19 vaccination. The sample's cell subset or site label, decoded: HCoV-229E spike overlapping peptide pool stimulation. These receptors all stem from a human donor who received a COVID-19 vaccine.

This clone has only one observation. The V call is TRBV5-1, the J call TRBJ2-5; D is undetermined. Germline CDR1 is SGHRS and CDR2 is YFSETQ. The CDR3 contains 12 residues. Trimming left V 0 bases short and J 4 bases short, with 4 bases between. The CDR3 DNA reads TGCGCCAGCAGCTTGGCAGTAGAGACCCAGTACTTC. Its protein is CASSLAVETQYF.

The rearrangement links TRBV5-1 to TRBJ2-2; the match to TRBD2 covers 7 bases. V was clipped by 3 bases and J by 1 base; unmatched bases: 6. Per germline, CDR1 SGHRS and CDR2 YFSETQ. CDR3 size: 16 residues. The CDR3 region is CASSSLSGKNTGELFF. The CDR3 DNA is TGCGCCAGCAGCTCCCTCAGCGGGAAGAACACCGGGGAGCTGTTTTTT.

The CDR3 DNA sequence: TGTGCCAGCAGCCCCCCGACAGAGGGACCCCCTACTAACTATGGCTACACCTTC. Its protein is CASSPPTEGPPTNYGYTF. The rearrangement links TRBV6-4 to TRBJ1-2, with D perhaps TRBD1 (5 bases). Trimming pared 6 bases from V and 0 bases from J, leaving 23 bases between. CDR1 is MRHNA and CDR2 is SNTAGT in the germline V gene. There are 18 residues in the CDR3.

This sequence joins TRBV5-1 and TRBJ2-3, with a weak D call TRBD2 (7 bases). The length of the CDR3 is 15 residues. V was shortened by 4 bases and J by 3 bases, with 15 bases between the two germline ends. CDR1 and CDR2 (germline): SGHRS, YFSETQ. The CDR3 nucleotides read TGCGCCAGCAGCACCCGCCGGGGGGCAACAGATACGCAGTATTTT. It specifies CASSTRRGATDTQYF. The whole variable domain, remainder taken from reference TRBV5-1 and TRBJ2-3, is KAGVTQTPRYLIKTRGQQVTLSCSPISGHRSVSWYQQTPGQGLQFLFEYFSETQRNKGNFPGRFSGRQFSNSRSEMNVSTLELGDSALYLCASSTRRGATDTQYFGPGTRLTVL.

This chain connects TRBV10-3 to TRBJ2-2; TRBD1 aligns across 9 bases. V was pared by 5 bases and J by 6 bases, with 7 bases of the junction left unmatched. Germline V lookup: CDR1 ENHRY, CDR2 SYGVKD. CDR3 length: 15 amino acids. CDR3 sequence reads: CAISPGQGLSGELFF. The CDR3 DNA reads TGTGCCATCAGTCCGGGACAGGGTTTATCCGGGGAGCTGTTTTTT.

The chain's CDR3 is CASSESEVNQPQHF. CDR3 nucleotides: TGCGCCAGCAGTGAGTCGGAGGTTAATCAGCCCCAGCATTTT. This chain links TRBV10-2 with TRBJ1-5; no definite D call. V was shortened by 0 bases and J by 4 bases, with 7 bases between the two germline ends. CDR1 is WSHSY and CDR2 is SAAADI in the germline V gene. This CDR3 has 14 amino acids.

This clone was observed a few times. The CDR3, as DNA: TGTGCCAGCAGCTTGCTTCCAGGGAACTATGGCTACACCTTC. It translates to CASSLLPGNYGYTF. The rearrangement uses TRBV7-9 and TRBJ1-2; D may be TRBD1 (5 bases). CDR1 is SEHNR and CDR2 is FQNEAQ in the germline V gene (reference sequence). The CDR3 consists of 14 residues. V shed 3 bases and J shed 2 bases, with 10 bases lying between them. Combining the CDR3 with reference TRBV7-9 and TRBJ1-2 gives the whole variable domain DTGVSQNPRHKITKRGQNVTFRCDPISEHNRLYWYRQTLGQGPEFLTYFQNEAQLEKSRLLSDRFSAERPKGSFSTLEIQRTEQGDSAMYLCASSLLPGNYGYTFGSGTRLTVV.

The V call is TRBV9, the J call TRBJ1-3; D gene unclear. The V end lost 0 bases, the J end lost 0 bases, and 7 bases lay between the germline ends. The CDR3 is 15 residues long. The germline gives CDR1 SGDLS, CDR2 YYNGEE. DNA for the CDR3: TGTGCCAGCAGCGTAGAACACTCCTCTGGAAACACCATATATTTT. Protein sequence: CASSVEHSSGNTIYF.